This T cell receptor (beta chain) comes out of a study of patients and donors after allogeneic stem cell transplantation. Via MiXCR, TCRdb re-called the RT-PCR reads, giving one row per CDR3 protein. The table includes a few hundred thousand distinct CDR3 sequences, about 37% detected once. Material: blood, either unsorted or a sorted T cell fraction (not recorded which). The receptor was derived from a human donor who was either an allogeneic HSCT recipient or a stem cell or donor lymphocyte infusion donor (not recorded which). It is not recorded whose cells these are; they may come from a transplant donor.

As DNA, the CDR3 is TGTGCCACCAGTGATTCGGACAAAGACGAGCAGTACTTC. It specifies CATSDSDKDEQYF. V is TRBV24-1 and J is TRBJ2-7; weak D call: TRBD1 (5 bases). There are 13 residues in the CDR3. Germline CDR1 and CDR2: KGHDR and SFDVKD. Trimming left V 2 bases short and J 5 bases short, with 9 bases between.